A single T cell receptor (beta chain) is shown here with its context. Its antigen is not identified. This CDR3 has 12 amino acids. The V end was cut by 2 bases, the J end by 5 bases, with 7 bases between. CDR1 and CDR2 from the germline V gene are DFQATT and SNEGSKA (reference sequence). The data were taken from a study of blood T cells in healthy people across ages. The use of a sample-barcoded 5' primer and a J-beta primer mix characterized a second PCR of about 7 to 12 cycles. Each cDNA molecule carried a tag from a template-switch adaptor that contained 12 random nucleotides. One entry per CDR3 protein, called by TCRdb with MiXCR from the 5' RACE reads. This sample has roughly 730,000 distinct CDR3 sequences, with 45% to 70% found just once. Study-wide points: Since the PBMCs were unsorted, naive and antigen-experienced cells could not be conclusively compared.

The sequencing sample was made of blood. V is TRBV20-1 and J is TRBJ2-1; D call uncertain. The receptor comes from a man in his forties in good health. CDR3 sequence reads: CSARIPNNEQFF. The CDR3, as DNA: TGCAGTGCTAGAATACCAAACAATGAGCAGTTCTTC.